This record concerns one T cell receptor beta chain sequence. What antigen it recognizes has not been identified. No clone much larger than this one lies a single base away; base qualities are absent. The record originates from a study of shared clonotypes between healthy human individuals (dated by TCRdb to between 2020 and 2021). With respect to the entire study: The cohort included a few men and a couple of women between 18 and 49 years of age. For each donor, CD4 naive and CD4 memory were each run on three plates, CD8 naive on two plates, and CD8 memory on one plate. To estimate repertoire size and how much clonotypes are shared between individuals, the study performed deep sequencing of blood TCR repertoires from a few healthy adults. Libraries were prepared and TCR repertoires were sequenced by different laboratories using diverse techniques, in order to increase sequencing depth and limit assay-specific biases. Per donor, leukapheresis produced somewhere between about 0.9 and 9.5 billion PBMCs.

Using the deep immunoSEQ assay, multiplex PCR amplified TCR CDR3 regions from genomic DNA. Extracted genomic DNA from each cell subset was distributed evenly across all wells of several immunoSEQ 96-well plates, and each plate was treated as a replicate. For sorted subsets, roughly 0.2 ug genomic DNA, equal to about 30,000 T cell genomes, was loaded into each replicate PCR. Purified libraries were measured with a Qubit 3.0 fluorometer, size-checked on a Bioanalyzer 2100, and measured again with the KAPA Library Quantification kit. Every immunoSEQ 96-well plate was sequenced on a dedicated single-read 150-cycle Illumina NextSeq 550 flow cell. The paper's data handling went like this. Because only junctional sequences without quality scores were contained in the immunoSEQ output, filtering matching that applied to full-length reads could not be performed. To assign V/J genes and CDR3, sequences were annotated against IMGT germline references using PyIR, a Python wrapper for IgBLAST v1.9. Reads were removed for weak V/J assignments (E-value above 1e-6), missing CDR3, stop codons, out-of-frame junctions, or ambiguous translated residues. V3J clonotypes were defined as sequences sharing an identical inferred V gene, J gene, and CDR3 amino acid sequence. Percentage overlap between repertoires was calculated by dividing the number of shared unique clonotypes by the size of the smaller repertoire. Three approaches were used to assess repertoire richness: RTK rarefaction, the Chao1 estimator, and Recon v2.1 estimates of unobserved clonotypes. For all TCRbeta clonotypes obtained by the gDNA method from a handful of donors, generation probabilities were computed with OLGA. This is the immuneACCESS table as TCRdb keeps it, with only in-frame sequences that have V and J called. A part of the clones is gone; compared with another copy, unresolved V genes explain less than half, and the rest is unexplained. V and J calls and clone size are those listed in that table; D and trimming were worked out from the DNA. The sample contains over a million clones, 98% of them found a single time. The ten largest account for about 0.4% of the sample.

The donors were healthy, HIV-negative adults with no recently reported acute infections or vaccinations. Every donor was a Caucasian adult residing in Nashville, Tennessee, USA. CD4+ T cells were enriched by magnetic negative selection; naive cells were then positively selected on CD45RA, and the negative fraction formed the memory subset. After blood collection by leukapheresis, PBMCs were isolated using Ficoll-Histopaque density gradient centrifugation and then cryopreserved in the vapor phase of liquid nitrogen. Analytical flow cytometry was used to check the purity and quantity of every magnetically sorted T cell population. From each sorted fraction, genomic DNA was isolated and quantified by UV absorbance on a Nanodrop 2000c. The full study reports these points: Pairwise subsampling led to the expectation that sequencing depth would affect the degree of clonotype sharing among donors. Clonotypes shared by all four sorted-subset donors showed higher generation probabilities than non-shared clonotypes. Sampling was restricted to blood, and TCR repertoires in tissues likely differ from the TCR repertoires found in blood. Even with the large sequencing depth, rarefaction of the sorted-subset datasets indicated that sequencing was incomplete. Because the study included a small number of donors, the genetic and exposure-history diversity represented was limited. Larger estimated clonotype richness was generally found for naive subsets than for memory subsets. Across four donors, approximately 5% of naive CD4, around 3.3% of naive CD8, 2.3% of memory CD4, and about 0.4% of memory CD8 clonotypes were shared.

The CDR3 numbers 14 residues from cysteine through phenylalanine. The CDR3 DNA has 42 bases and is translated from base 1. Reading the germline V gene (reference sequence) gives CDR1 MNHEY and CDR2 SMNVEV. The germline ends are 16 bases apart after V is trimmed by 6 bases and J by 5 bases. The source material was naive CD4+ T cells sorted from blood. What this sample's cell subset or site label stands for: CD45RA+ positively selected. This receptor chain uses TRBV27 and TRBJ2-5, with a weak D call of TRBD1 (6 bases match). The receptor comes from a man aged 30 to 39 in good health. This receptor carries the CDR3 CASSLGSGAETQYF. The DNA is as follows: TGTGCCAGCAGCTTAGGGTCAGGGGCGGAGACCCAGTACTTC.